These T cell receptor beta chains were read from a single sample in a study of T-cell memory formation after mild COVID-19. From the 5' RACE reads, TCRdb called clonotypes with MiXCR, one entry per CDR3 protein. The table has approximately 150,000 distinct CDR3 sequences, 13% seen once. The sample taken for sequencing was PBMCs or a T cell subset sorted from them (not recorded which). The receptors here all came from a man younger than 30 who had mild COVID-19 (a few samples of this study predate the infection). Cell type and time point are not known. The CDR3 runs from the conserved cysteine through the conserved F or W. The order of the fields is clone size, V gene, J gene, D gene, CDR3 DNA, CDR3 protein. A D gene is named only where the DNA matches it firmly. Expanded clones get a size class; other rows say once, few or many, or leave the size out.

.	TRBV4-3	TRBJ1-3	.	TGCGCCAGCAGCCAATCCGCCGCCGCGCCTGGAAACACCATATATTTT	CASSQSAAAPGNTIYF
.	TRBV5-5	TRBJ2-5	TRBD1	TGTGCCAGCAGCTATGGACAGGTTGTGGAGACCCAGTACTTC	CASSYGQVVETQYF
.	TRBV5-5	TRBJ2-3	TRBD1	TGTGCCAGCAGCGAATCTACCGGGACAGGGTCGGGCACGCAGTATTTT	CASSESTGTGSGTQYF
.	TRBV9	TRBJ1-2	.	TGTGCCAGCAGCGTAACCACGACCCCAGGGGCCTATGGCTACACCTTC	CASSVTTTPGAYGYTF
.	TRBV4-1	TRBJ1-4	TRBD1	TGCGCCAGCAGCCAAGATCATGACAGGGCGAATGAAAAACTGTTTTTT	CASSQDHDRANEKLFF
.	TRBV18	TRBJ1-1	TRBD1	TGTGCCAGCTCATCGGACAGGGTCCAGACTGAAGCTTTCTTT	CASSSDRVQTEAFF
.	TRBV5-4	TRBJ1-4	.	TGTGCCAGCAGCATCCTGACTACAGACTCAAAACTGTTTTTT	CASSILTTDSKLFF
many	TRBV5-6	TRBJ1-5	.	TGTGCCAGCAGTAAGACCTCTGGAAGCAATCAGCCCCAGCATTTT	CASSKTSGSNQPQHF
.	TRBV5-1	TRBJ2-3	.	TGCGCCAGCAGCATTGACTCGTACACAGATACGCAGTATTTT	CASSIDSYTDTQYF
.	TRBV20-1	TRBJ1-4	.	TGCAGTGCTACCCACAGGGTTGGGGAAAAACTGTTTTTT	CSATHRVGEKLFF
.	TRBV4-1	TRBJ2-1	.	TGCGCCAGCAGCCAAGAGGGACGGCGAACCTACAATGAGCAGTTCTTC	CASSQEGRRTYNEQFF
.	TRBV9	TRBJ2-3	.	TGTGCCAGCAGCACTCGAGCCTTCACAGATACGCAGTATTTT	CASSTRAFTDTQYF
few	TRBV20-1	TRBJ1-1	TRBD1	TGCAGTGCAGGGAACAGGGGGCGGCTTGAAGCTTTCTTT	CSAGNRGRLEAFF
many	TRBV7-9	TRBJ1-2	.	TGTGCCAGCAGCTCGGCCCTGGAAGCTAACTATGGCTACACCTTC	CASSSALEANYGYTF
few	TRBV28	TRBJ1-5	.	TGTGCCAGCAGTTTTGGGGATAGCAATCAGCCCCAGCATTTT	CASSFGDSNQPQHF
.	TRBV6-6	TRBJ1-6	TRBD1	TGTGCCAGCAGCCCGACAGGGATATCACCCCTCCACTTT	CASSPTGISPLHF
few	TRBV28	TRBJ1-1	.	TGTGCCAGCCGCGCCGGGACAATGAACACTGAAGCTTTCTTT	CASRAGTMNTEAFF
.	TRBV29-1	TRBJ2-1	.	TGCAGCTCTCATAGACAACGCTCCTACAATGAGCAGTTCTTC	CSSHRQRSYNEQFF
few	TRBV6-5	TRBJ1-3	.	TGTGCCAGCAGTCTGGACAGCAACTCTGGAAACACCATATATTTT	CASSLDSNSGNTIYF
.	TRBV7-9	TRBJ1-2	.	TGTGCCAGCAGCTTGGGTCGGACGCGAACTAACTATGGCTACACCTTC	CASSLGRTRTNYGYTF
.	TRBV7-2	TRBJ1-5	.	TGTGCCAGCAGCTCGGCCTGGGCTCAGCCCCAGCATTTT	CASSSAWAQPQHF
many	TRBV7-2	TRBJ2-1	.	TGTGCCAGCAGCTCTAGCCGGGAGCAGTTCTTC	CASSSSREQFF
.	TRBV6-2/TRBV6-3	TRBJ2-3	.	TGTGCCAGCAGGGCCAGGAGCACAGATACGCAGTATTTT	CASRARSTDTQYF
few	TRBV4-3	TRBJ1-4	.	TGCGCCAGCACCCTCAGGGGTCGAAATGAAAAACTGTTTTTT	CASTLRGRNEKLFF
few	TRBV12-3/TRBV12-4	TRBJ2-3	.	TGTGCCAGCAGCCCTAGTGGTCACCCCACAGATACGCAGTATTTT	CASSPSGHPTDTQYF
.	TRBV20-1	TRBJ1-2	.	TGCAGTGCAAGGCTTACCCCCTACACCTTC	CSARLTPYTF
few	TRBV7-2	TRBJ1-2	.	TGTGCCAGCAGCTTAGGACAGGCTACCCGATATAACTATGGCTACACCTTC	CASSLGQATRYNYGYTF
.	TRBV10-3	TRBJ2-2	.	TGTGCCATCAGTGAGCGTAGCGGACTCAACACCGGGGAGCTGTTTTTT	CAISERSGLNTGELFF
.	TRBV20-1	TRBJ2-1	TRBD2	TGCAGTGCATCGAGGAGCGGGGACTCCTACAATGAGCAGTTCTTC	CSASRSGDSYNEQFF
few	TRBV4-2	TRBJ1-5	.	TGTGCCAGCAGCCAAGTTGGCGGTAGAAGAGTGACGGATCAGCCCCAGCATTTT	CASSQVGGRRVTDQPQHF
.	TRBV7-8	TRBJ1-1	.	TGTGCCAGCAGCTTTCTTGGAGTTGGAGAGACTGAAGCTTTCTTT	CASSFLGVGETEAFF
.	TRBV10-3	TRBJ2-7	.	TGTGCCATCAGTGATAGGGATAAACTTCTTTACGAGCAGTACTTC	CAISDRDKLLYEQYF
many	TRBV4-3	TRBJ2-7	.	TGCGCCAGCAGCCAAGAGTCCGGACTATCGGACGAGCAGTACTTC	CASSQESGLSDEQYF
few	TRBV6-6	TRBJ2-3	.	TGTGCCAGCAGTTCGACGGGGGAGAATACGCAGTATTTT	CASSSTGENTQYF
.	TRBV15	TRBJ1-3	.	TGTGCCACCAGCAGTGGATGGGGGGTATCCGGAAACACCATATATTTT	CATSSGWGVSGNTIYF
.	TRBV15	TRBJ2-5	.	TGTGCCACCAGCAGCCAAAGCGGGGGACAGAAAGAGACCCAGTACTTC	CATSSQSGGQKETQYF
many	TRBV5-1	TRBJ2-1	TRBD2	TGCGCCAGCAGCCGGACTAGCGGGGGGCCAAATGAGCAGTTCTTC	CASSRTSGGPNEQFF
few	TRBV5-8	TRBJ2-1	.	TGTGCCAGCAGCCCCGGGTTCTACAATGAGCAGTTCTTC	CASSPGFYNEQFF
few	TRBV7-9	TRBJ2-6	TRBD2	TGTGCCAGCAGCTTAGCGGGACTAGCGGGGGGGCCTTGGGGCTCTGGGGCCAACGTCCTGACTTTC	CASSLAGLAGGPWGSGANVLTF
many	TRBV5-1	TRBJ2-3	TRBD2	TGCGCCAGCAGCCTTAACACCGGGACTAGCGGCATCTGGACGCAGTATTTT	CASSLNTGTSGIWTQYF
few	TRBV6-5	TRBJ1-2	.	TGTGCCAGCAGTTCCCGGTCCATTCCTGGCTACACCTTC	CASSSRSIPGYTF
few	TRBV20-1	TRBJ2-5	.	TGCAGTGCTAGGGCCCCGGACAGAGAGACCCAGTACTTC	CSARAPDRETQYF
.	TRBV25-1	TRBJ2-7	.	TGTGCCAGCAGCCCGTGGGGGACCACCTACGAGCAGTACTTC	CASSPWGTTYEQYF
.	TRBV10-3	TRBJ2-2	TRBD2	TGTGCCATCAGTGGGGCTAGCGGGGAGAGTGCCGGGGAGCTGTTTTTT	CAISGASGESAGELFF
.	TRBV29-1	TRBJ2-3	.	TGCAGCGTTGCAGCGCCCCTCGTAGATACGCAGTATTTT	CSVAAPLVDTQYF
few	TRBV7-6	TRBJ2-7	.	TGTGCCAGCAGCTTAGACGGCTCAGCCTATTACGAGCAGTACTTC	CASSLDGSAYYEQYF
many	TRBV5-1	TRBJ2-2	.	TGCGCCAGCAGCTTTTCACGGCAAGACGGGGAGCTGTTTTTT	CASSFSRQDGELFF
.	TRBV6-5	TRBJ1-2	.	TGTGCCAGCAGACCAACCCGGGGGCAGGGGGGCTACACCTTC	CASRPTRGQGGYTF
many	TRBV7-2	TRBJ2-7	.	TGTGCCAGCAGCTTAGGGGCGAGGGACGAGCAGTACTTC	CASSLGARDEQYF